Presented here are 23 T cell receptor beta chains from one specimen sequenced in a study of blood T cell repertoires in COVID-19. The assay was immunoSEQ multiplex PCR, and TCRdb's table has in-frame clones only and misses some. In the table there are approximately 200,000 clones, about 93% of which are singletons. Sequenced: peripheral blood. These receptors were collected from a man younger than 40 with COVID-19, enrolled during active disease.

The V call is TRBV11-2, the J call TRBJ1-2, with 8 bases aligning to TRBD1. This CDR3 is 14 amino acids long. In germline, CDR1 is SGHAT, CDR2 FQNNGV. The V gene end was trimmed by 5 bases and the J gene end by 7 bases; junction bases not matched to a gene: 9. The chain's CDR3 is CASSGTGGSFGYTF. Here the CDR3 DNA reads TGTGCCAGCAGCGGAACAGGGGGGAGTTTTGGCTACACCTTC.

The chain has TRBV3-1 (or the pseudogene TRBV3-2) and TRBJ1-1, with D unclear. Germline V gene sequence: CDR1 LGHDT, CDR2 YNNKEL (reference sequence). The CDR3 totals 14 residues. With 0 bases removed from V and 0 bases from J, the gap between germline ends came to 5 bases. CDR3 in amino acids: CASSQERVNTEAFF. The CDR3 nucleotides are TGTGCCAGCAGCCAAGAGCGGGTGAACACTGAAGCTTTCTTT.

CDR3 residues: CASSLGGTGGNEQFF. The CDR3 nucleotides are TGTGCCAGCAGCTTGGGGGGGACAGGGGGCAATGAGCAGTTCTTC. This rearrangement joins TRBV5-4 to TRBJ2-1, with 11 bases matching TRBD1. The germline V gene has CDR1 SGHNT and CDR2 YYREEE (reference sequence). The V and J ends lost 0 bases and 6 bases, in that order; junction bases with no gene match: 2. The CDR3 totals 15 residues.

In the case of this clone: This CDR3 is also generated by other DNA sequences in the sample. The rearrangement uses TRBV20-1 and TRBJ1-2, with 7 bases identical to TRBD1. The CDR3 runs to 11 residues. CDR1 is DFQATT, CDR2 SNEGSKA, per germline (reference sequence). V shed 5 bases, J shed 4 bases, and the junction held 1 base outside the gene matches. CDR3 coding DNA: TGCAGTGCTCGACAGGGCTATGGCTACACCTTC. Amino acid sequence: CSARQGYGYTF.

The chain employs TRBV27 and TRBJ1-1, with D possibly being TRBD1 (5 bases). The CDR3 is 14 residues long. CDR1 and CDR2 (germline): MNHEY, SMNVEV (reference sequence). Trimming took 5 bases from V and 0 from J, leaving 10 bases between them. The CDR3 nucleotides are TGTGCCAGCAGTCAACAGGTACTGAACACTGAAGCTTTCTTT. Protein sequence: CASSQQVLNTEAFF.

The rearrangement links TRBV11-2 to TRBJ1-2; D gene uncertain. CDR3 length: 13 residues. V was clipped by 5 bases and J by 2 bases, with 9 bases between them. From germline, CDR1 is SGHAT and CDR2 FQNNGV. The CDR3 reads CASSPTQNYGYTF. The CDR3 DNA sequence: TGTGCCAGCAGCCCAACACAGAACTATGGCTACACCTTC.

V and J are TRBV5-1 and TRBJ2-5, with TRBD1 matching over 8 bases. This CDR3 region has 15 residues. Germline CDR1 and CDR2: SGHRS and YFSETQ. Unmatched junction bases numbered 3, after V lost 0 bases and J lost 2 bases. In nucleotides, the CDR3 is TGCGCCAGCAGCTTGGGGACAGGGTTGCAAGAGACCCAGTACTTC. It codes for CASSLGTGLQETQYF.

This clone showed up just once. The CDR3 bases are TGTGCCAGTAGGATGACAGGGGGACGGAACACTGAAGCTTTCTTT. Amino acids: CASRMTGGRNTEAFF. The chain couples TRBV19 to TRBJ1-1, with 9 nucleotides matching TRBD1. This CDR3 has 15 amino acids. Trimming at V came to 6 bases and at J to 1 base, leaving 6 bases not matched to a gene. Germline V gene sequence: CDR1 LNHDA, CDR2 SQIVND (reference sequence).

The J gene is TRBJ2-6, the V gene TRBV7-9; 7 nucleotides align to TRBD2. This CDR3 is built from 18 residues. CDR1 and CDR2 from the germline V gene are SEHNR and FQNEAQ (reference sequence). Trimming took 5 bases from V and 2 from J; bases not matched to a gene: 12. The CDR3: CASSRVGGTRTGANVLTF. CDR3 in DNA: TGTGCCAGCAGCCGCGTCGGGGGGACGAGGACTGGGGCCAACGTCCTGACTTTC.

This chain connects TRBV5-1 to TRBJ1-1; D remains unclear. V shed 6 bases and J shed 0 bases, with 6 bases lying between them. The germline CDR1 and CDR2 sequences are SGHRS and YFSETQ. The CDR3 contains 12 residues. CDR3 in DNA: TGCGCCAGCACCGGGATGAACACTGAAGCTTTCTTT. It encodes CASTGMNTEAFF. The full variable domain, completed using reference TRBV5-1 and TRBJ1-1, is KAGVTQTPRYLIKTRGQQVTLSCSPISGHRSVSWYQQTPGQGLQFLFEYFSETQRNKGNFPGRFSGRQFSNSRSEMNVSTLELGDSALYLCASTGMNTEAFFGQGTRLTVV.

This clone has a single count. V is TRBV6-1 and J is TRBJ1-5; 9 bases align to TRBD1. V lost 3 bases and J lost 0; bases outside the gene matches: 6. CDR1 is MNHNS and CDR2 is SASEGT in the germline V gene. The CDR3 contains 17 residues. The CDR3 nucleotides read TGTGCCAGCAGTGAGCACAGGGGGCATTATAGCAATCAGCCCCAGCATTTT. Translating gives CASSEHRGHYSNQPQHF.

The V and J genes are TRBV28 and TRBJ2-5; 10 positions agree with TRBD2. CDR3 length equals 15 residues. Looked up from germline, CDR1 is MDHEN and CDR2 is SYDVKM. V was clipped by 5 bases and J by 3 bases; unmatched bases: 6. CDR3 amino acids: CASSPPGLAEETQYF. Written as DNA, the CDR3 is TGTGCCAGCAGTCCTCCCGGACTAGCGGAAGAGACCCAGTACTTC.

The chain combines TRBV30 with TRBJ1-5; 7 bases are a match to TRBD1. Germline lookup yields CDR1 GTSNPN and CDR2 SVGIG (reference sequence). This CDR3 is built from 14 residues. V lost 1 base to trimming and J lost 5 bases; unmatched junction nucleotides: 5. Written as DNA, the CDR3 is TGTGCCTGGAGTGGGGGGACAGCCCATCAGCCCCAGCATTTT. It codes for CAWSGGTAHQPQHF.

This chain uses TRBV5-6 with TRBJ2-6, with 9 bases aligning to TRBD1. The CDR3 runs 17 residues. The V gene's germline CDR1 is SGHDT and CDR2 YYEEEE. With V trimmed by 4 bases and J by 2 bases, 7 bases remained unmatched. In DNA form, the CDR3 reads TGTGCCAGCAGCCTAGGACAGGGGATGGCTGGGGCCAACGTCCTGACTTTC. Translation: CASSLGQGMAGANVLTF.

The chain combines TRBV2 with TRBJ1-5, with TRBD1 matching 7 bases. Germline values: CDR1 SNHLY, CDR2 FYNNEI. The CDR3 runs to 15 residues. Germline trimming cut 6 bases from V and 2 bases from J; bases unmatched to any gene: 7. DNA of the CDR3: TGTGCCAGCAGGACGGTGGGGACAGGCAATCAGCCCCAGCATTTT. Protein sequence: CASRTVGTGNQPQHF.

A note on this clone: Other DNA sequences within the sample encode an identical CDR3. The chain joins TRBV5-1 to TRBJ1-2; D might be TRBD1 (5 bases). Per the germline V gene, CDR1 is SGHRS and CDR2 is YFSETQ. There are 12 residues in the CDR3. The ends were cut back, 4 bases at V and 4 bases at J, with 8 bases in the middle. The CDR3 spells CASSPDSYGYTF. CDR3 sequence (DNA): TGCGCCAGCAGCCCCGACAGCTATGGCTACACCTTC.

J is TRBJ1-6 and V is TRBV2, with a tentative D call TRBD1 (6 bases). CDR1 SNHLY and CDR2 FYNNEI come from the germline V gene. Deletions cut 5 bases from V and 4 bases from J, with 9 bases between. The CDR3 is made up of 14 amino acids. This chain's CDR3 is CASSFDRYNSPLHF. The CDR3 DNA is TGTGCCAGCAGTTTCGACAGGTATAATTCACCCCTCCACTTT.

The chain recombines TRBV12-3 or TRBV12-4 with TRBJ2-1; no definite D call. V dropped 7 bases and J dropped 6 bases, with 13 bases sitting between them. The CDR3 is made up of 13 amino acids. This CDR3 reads CASTPTLGNEQFF. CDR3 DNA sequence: TGTGCCAGCACCCCGACACTCGGCAATGAGCAGTTCTTC.

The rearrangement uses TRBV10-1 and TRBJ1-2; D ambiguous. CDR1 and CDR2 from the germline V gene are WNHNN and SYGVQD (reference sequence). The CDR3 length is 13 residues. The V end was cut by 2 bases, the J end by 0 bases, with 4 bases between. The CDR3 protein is CASSEGPNYGYTF. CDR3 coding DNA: TGCGCCAGCAGTGAGGGCCCTAACTATGGCTACACCTTC.

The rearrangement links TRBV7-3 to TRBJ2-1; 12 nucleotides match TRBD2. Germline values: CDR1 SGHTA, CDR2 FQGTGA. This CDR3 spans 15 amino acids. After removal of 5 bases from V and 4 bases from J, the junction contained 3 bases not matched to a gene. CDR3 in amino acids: CASSLAGGTYNEQFF. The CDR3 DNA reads TGTGCCAGCAGCCTAGCGGGGGGGACGTACAATGAGCAGTTCTTC.

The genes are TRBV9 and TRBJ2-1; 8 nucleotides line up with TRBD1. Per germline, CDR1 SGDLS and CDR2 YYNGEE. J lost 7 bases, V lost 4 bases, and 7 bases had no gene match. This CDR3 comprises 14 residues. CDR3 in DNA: TGTGCCAGCAGCTTTCGGACAGGGCAGAATGAGCAGTTCTTC. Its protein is CASSFRTGQNEQFF.

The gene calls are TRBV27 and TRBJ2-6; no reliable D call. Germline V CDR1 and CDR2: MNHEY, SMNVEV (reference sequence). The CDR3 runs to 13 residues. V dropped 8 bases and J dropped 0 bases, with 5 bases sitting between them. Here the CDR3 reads CASWSSGANVLTF. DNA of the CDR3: TGTGCCAGCTGGAGCTCTGGGGCCAACGTCCTGACTTTC.

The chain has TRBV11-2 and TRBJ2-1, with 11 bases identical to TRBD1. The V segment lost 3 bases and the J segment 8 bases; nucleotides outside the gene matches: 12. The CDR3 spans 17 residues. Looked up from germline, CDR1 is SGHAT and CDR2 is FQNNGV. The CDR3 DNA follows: TGTGCCAGCAGCTTTAGGAGGACAGGGGGCGCTAGGGATGAGCAGTTCTTC. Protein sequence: CASSFRRTGGARDEQFF.